The 29 T cell receptor beta chains below were found in one sample sequenced in a study of a mutant IDH1 vaccine in newly diagnosed glioma. Regarding time point: week 5, during vaccination. Vaccinated patients received 300 ug of mutant IDH1 20-mer peptide per dose, with topical imiquimod. Antigens of these TCRs are unknown. Generated by immunoSEQ multiplex PCR, the TCRdb table keeps only in-frame clones and is missing some. The sample carries about 42,000 clones, roughly 88% recorded once. The material was PBMCs, obtained from a glioma patient whose treatment included an IDH1 peptide vaccine. Source of these receptors: a man aged 35-49 years with glioma.

The rearrangement links TRBV19 to TRBJ2-7; D not resolved. The V gene lost 3 bases and the J gene lost 2 bases, with 11 bases spanning the gap. This CDR3 is built from 14 residues. Per germline, CDR1 LNHDA and CDR2 SQIVND (reference sequence). CDR3 DNA: TGTGCCAGTAGTATGGTTGCGGTTACCTACGAGCAGTACTTC. This sequence encodes CASSMVAVTYEQYF.

The chain joins TRBV27 to TRBJ2-5, with D perhaps TRBD2 (7 bases). CDR3 length: 14 amino acids. Trimming took off 1 base at V and 5 bases at J, with 11 bases between the two ends. Germline V gene data show CDR1 as MNHEY and CDR2 as SMNVEV (reference sequence). The CDR3 coding sequence is TGTGCCAGCAGTTTATGGGGGAGGGGGGAGACCCAGTACTTC. Its translation is CASSLWGRGETQYF.

This clone was seen more than once but under ten times. The rearrangement uses TRBV19 and TRBJ1-2; weak D call: TRBD1 (6 bases). This CDR3 comprises 14 residues. The V gene's germline CDR1 is LNHDA and CDR2 SQIVND (reference sequence). The germline V and J ends were trimmed by 7 bases and 6 bases, with 18 bases remaining between them. For the CDR3, the DNA is TGTGCCAGTACTCGGACAGCCGGGAAAAATGGCTACACCTTC. Residues: CASTRTAGKNGYTF. Complete variable domain (other parts from reference TRBV19 and TRBJ1-2): DGGITQSPKYLFRKEGQNVTLSCEQNLNHDAMYWYRQDPGQGLRLIYYSQIVNDFQKGDIAEGYSVSREKKESFPLTVTSAQKNPTAFYLCASTRTAGKNGYTFGSGTRLTVV.

The gene calls are TRBV29-1 and TRBJ2-3; 8 positions match TRBD2. The junction had 10 bases not matched to a gene; V was cut back by 7 bases and J by 1 base. This CDR3 spans 15 amino acids. Germline loops: CDR1 SQVTM, CDR2 ANQGSEA. The CDR3 loop reads CSAKRETSGTDTQYF. The CDR3 bases are TGCAGCGCTAAAAGGGAGACTAGCGGCACAGATACGCAGTATTTT.

The CDR3 nucleotides are TGTGCCAGTAGTACCGGGGGTACGCAGTATTTT. Amino acid sequence: CASSTGGTQYF. The rearrangement links TRBV19 to TRBJ2-3, with D perhaps matching TRBD2 (6 bases). V lost 4 bases, J lost 8 bases, and 7 bases lay in between. Germline V gene sequence: CDR1 LNHDA, CDR2 SQIVND (reference sequence). CDR3 length equals 11 residues.

The V call is TRBV4-3, the J call TRBJ2-2, with 10 bases matching TRBD2. The V segment lost 0 bases and the J segment 7 bases; nucleotides outside the gene matches: 14. The CDR3 consists of 19 residues. The germline V gene has CDR1 LGHNA and CDR2 YSLEER. CDR3 region: CASSQELAGILGRNGELFF. CDR3 in DNA: TGCGCCAGCAGCCAAGAACTAGCGGGAATCCTCGGTAGGAACGGGGAGCTGTTTTTT.

This rearrangement joins TRBV7-2 to TRBJ2-5; 7 nucleotides match TRBD2. The germline gives CDR1 SGHTA, CDR2 FQGNSA. The V gene end was trimmed by 1 base and the J gene end by 1 base; junction bases not matched to a gene: 6. The CDR3 is 16 amino acids. CDR3 sequence: CASSLGGLAAQETQYF. CDR3 DNA sequence: TGTGCCAGCAGCTTAGGAGGGCTAGCGGCCCAAGAGACCCAGTACTTC.

The rearrangement joins TRBV2 to TRBJ2-1; 12 bases match TRBD1. The J segment lost 7 bases and the V segment lost 6 bases, leaving 4 bases of the junction unmatched. Germline loops: CDR1 SNHLY, CDR2 FYNNEI. The CDR3 is made up of 14 amino acids. CDR3 in DNA: TGTGCCAGCAGGGGGACAGGGGGCGGGAATGAGCAGTTCTTC. Translating gives CASRGTGGGNEQFF.

Concerning this clone itself: The junction does not match germline at one end; this may be a read error. This sample also contains other DNA sequences that code for the same CDR3. The V gene is TRBV10-1, the J gene TRBJ2-7; D ambiguous. CDR1 and CDR2 from the germline V gene are WNHNN and SYGVQD (reference sequence). The CDR3 is 10 residues long. This chain's CDR3 is CASSDYEQYF. The CDR3 DNA reads TGCGCCAGCAGTGACTACGAGCAATACTTC.

The V call is TRBV5-4, the J call TRBJ2-7; 9 bases are a match to TRBD2. Trimming cost V 4 bases and J 5 bases; bases outside gene matches: 7. CDR3 length: 14 residues. The germline CDR1 and CDR2 sequences are SGHNT and YYREEE (reference sequence). The CDR3 region has the DNA TGTGCCAGCAGCCCCAGCGGGAGGAAAAACGAGCAGTACTTC. This codes for CASSPSGRKNEQYF.

This clone was picked up a small number of times. This rearrangement joins TRBV5-1 to TRBJ2-3, with 15 bases matching TRBD2. The V gene end was trimmed by 4 bases and the J gene end by 6 bases; junction bases not matched to a gene: 12. Germline values: CDR1 SGHRS, CDR2 YFSETQ. This CDR3 comprises 18 residues. The CDR3 DNA is TGCGCCAGCAGCACGGGACTAGCGGGAGGCCGAGGGGGGGATACGCAGTATTTT. It translates to CASSTGLAGGRGGDTQYF.

The chain uses TRBV28 and TRBJ1-2; D gene uncertain. Germline V gene lookup returns CDR1 MDHEN and CDR2 SYDVKM. The CDR3 has 11 amino acids. Trimming removed 5 bases from V and 8 bases from J, with 9 bases in between. CDR3 DNA sequence: TGTGCCAGCAGTGGGCCTAGCGGCTACACCTTC. This translates into CASSGPSGYTF.

V and J are TRBV9 and TRBJ2-1; D gene ambiguous. V was pared by 4 bases and J by 4 bases, with 9 bases between. Germline CDR1 reads SGDLS; CDR2 reads YYNGEE. The CDR3 totals 13 residues. CDR3 loop: CASSIQSYNEQFF. CDR3 DNA: TGTGCCAGCAGCATACAGAGTTACAATGAGCAGTTCTTC.

The genes are TRBV6-6 and TRBJ2-1, with TRBD2 matching over 9 bases. The CDR3 runs to 14 residues. V gave up 2 bases and J gave up 15 bases; unmatched junction bases: 11. From germline, CDR1 is MNHNY and CDR2 SVGAGI (reference sequence). The CDR3 nucleotides are TGTGCCAGCAGTTACGAAGGCGGGAGGGCTTGGAGGTTCTTC. Its translation is CASSYEGGRAWRFF.

The chain carries TRBV19 and TRBJ1-4, with TRBD1 matching 8 bases. The CDR3 loop spans 12 amino acids. CDR1 is LNHDA, CDR2 SQIVND, per germline (reference sequence). V dropped 9 bases and J dropped 7; count of bases not matched to a gene: 4. The CDR3 sequence: CASGQGAEKLFF. The CDR3 nucleotides read TGTGCCAGCGGACAGGGCGCTGAAAAACTGTTTTTT.

This chain joins TRBV29-1 and TRBJ1-4; TRBD1 matches 7 bases. The CDR3 loop spans 13 amino acids. Germline V gene sequence: CDR1 SQVTM, CDR2 ANQGSEA. The V segment lost 8 bases and the J segment 8 bases; nucleotides outside the gene matches: 11. The chain's CDR3 is CSIAGGLAEKLFF. The CDR3 DNA is TGCAGCATCGCAGGGGGACTCGCCGAAAAACTGTTTTTT.

In this sample, this clone turned up once. The V call is TRBV6-5, the J call TRBJ2-3, with 9 bases that match TRBD2. The CDR3 is 16 residues long. The germline V gene has CDR1 MNHEY and CDR2 SVGAGI. V was clipped by 4 bases and J by 2 bases; unmatched bases: 7. The CDR3 nucleotides read TGTGCCAGCAGTTCACCTCGACTAGCGGCCACAGATACGCAGTATTTT. It translates to CASSSPRLAATDTQYF.

The gene calls are TRBV7-3 and TRBJ2-7; 10 bases are shared with TRBD2. The CDR3 is 15 residues long. With 5 bases clipped from V and 4 bases from J, the junction kept 8 bases outside the gene matches. The germline CDR1 and CDR2 sequences are SGHTA and FQGTGA. This CDR3 reads CASSPGGAGGYEQYF. The CDR3 DNA reads as TGTGCCAGCAGCCCCGGGGGAGCGGGAGGGTACGAGCAGTACTTC.

The V call is TRBV14, the J call TRBJ2-7; TRBD2 matches at 11 bases. The CDR3 consists of 15 residues. The trim removed 4 bases at V and 2 bases at J, leaving 4 bases unmatched. Per the germline V gene, CDR1 is SGHDN and CDR2 is FVKESK. The CDR3: CASSPGTSGTYEQYF. For the CDR3, the DNA is TGTGCCAGCAGCCCCGGGACTAGCGGAACCTACGAGCAGTACTTC.

V and J are TRBV7-8 and TRBJ1-4, with a possible D match to TRBD1 (5 bases). Trimming cost V 1 base and J 2 bases, with 11 bases left between them. This CDR3 comprises 16 residues. The germline gives CDR1 SGHVS, CDR2 FQNEAQ. In DNA, the CDR3 is TGTGCCAGCAGCTTAGTATTGACAGCTACTAATGAAAAACTGTTTTTT. It is translated as CASSLVLTATNEKLFF.

The gene calls are TRBV27 and TRBJ1-2; D not resolved. From germline, CDR1 is MNHEY and CDR2 SMNVEV (reference sequence). This CDR3 contains 15 residues. V gave up 1 base and J gave up 1 base, with 10 bases separating them. This CDR3 is CASSLYFHSNYGYTF. In nucleotides, the CDR3 is TGTGCCAGCAGTTTATATTTCCATAGTAACTATGGCTACACCTTC.

The V call is TRBV19, the J call TRBJ2-3; 12 bases agree with TRBD2. J was trimmed by 5 bases and V by 2 bases; bases with no gene match: 8. CDR3 length: 17 residues. The germline gives CDR1 LNHDA, CDR2 SQIVND (reference sequence). CDR3 nucleotides: TGTGCCAGTAGTATATCCCCCCTAGCGGGAGGGGGAGATACGCAGTATTTT. Its translation is CASSISPLAGGGDTQYF.

A remark on this clone: One junction end disagrees with the germline gene, perhaps due to a read error. The chain has TRBV19 and TRBJ2-3; either TRBD1 or TRBD2 may supply D (5 bases each). Germline lookup yields CDR1 LNHDA and CDR2 SQIVND (reference sequence). This CDR3 is built from 13 residues. The DNA of the CDR3 is TGTGCCAGTAGTATTTCTTGGGACGGGATGCAACATTTT. Protein sequence: CASSISWDGMQHF.

The gene calls are TRBV9 and TRBJ2-2; the D gene is possibly TRBD1 (6 bases). The CDR3 length is 14 residues. Trimming removed 7 bases from V and 0 bases from J, with 10 bases in between. CDR1 SGDLS and CDR2 YYNGEE come from the germline V gene. CDR3 in DNA: TGTGCCAGCGGGACAATTACGAACACCGGGGAGCTGTTTTTT. Its protein is CASGTITNTGELFF.

The chain combines TRBV5-1 with TRBJ2-2; D is tentatively TRBD1 or TRBD2 (6 bases each). CDR3 size: 16 residues. Trimming removed 4 bases at V and 3 bases at J, with 16 bases between. Looked up from germline, CDR1 is SGHRS and CDR2 is YFSETQ. The CDR3 DNA is TGCGCCAGCAGCGGAGGAGGGACATCTCACACCGGGGAGCTGTTTTTT. It encodes CASSGGGTSHTGELFF.

This chain connects TRBV5-6 to TRBJ1-4; D is possibly TRBD1 (5 bases). CDR1 and CDR2 from the germline V gene are SGHDT and YYEEEE. The CDR3 length is 15 residues. V was pared by 4 bases and J by 8 bases, with 18 bases between. Written as DNA, the CDR3 is TGTGCCAGCAGCCGAACGGGGCTCTGGGGGGAAAAACTGTTTTTT. It is translated as CASSRTGLWGEKLFF.

The gene calls are TRBV7-8 and TRBJ2-1; a possible D gene is TRBD2 (6 bases). Germline assignment: CDR1 SGHVS and CDR2 FQNEAQ. The germline V and J ends were trimmed by 6 bases and 7 bases, with 19 bases remaining between them. The CDR3 is made up of 15 amino acids. CDR3 loop: CASSLRPGGPNEQFF. The CDR3 nucleotides read TGTGCCAGCAGTCTCAGACCCGGAGGGCCGAATGAGCAGTTCTTC.

The chain employs TRBV5-1 and TRBJ1-2; unclear D gene. The germline CDR1 and CDR2 sequences are SGHRS and YFSETQ. CDR3 size: 14 residues. Trimming removed 0 bases at V and 13 bases at J, with 19 bases between. The CDR3 here is CASSLAVFALEGTF. CDR3 DNA: TGCGCCAGCAGCTTGGCGGTGTTCGCGCTGGAGGGCACCTTC.

The rearrangement uses TRBV11-2 and TRBJ2-1; the match to TRBD2 covers 11 bases. Germline trimming cut 1 base from V and 8 bases from J; bases unmatched to any gene: 7. Germline loops: CDR1 SGHAT, CDR2 FQNNGV. The CDR3 has 16 amino acids. CDR3 nucleotide sequence: TGTGCCAGCAGCTTAGTGGCTAGCGGGAGGACGGATGAGCAGTTCTTC. Residues: CASSLVASGRTDEQFF.